Presented here are 24 T cell receptor beta chains from one specimen sequenced in a study of blood T cell repertoires in COVID-19. Produced via immunoSEQ multiplex PCR; TCRdb's table is partial and in-frame only. The sample consists of about 150,000 clones, around 80% of them appearing once. The sequenced sample was peripheral blood. The source of these receptors is a human donor with acute or convalescent COVID-19. The donor label of this sample is uncertain.

Notes on this clone: The junction shows a germline mismatch at one end, possibly a read error. This chain connects TRBV7-7 to TRBJ2-5, with 8 positions matching TRBD2. Looked up from germline, CDR1 is SSHAT and CDR2 is FNYEAQ (reference sequence). The CDR3 runs 19 residues. For the CDR3, the DNA is TGTGCTAGCAGCCCCATTGGGGTAGCGGGGAAAGGGGGGTTGAAGACCCAGTACTTC. Translating it yields CASSPIGVAGKGGLKTQYF.

The V gene is TRBV5-1, the J gene TRBJ2-7; 7 bases agree with TRBD1. This CDR3 has 14 residues. The J segment lost 3 bases and the V segment lost 4 bases, leaving 7 bases of the junction unmatched. The germline V gene has CDR1 SGHRS and CDR2 YFSETQ. The CDR3 DNA sequence: TGCGCCAGCAGCCCTGGGGACAGAAACTACGAGCAGTACTTC. Protein: CASSPGDRNYEQYF.

The chain recombines TRBV21-1 with TRBJ1-5. TRBV21-1 is a listed pseudogene. The CDR3 length is 20 residues. The DNA for the CDR3 is TGTGCCAGCAATCAGGTCGTCGGGGGAAGGGTATCCTCCGGATCTCAGCCCCAGCATTTT. This sequence encodes CASNQVVGGRVSSGSQPQHF.

This chain connects TRBV20-1 to TRBJ2-7; no clear D. Trimming left V 3 bases short and J 3 bases short, with 6 bases between. Per the germline V gene, CDR1 is DFQATT and CDR2 is SNEGSKA (reference sequence). This CDR3 is 11 amino acids long. CDR3 in DNA: TGCAGTGCTAGTCGTAGCTACGAGCAGTACTTC. As protein: CSASRSYEQYF.

V is TRBV6-5 and J is TRBJ1-5, with D maybe TRBD1 (5 bases). The germline CDR1 and CDR2 sequences are MNHEY and SVGAGI. The V end was cut by 8 bases, the J end by 9 bases, with 23 bases between. This CDR3 has 15 residues. CDR3 DNA: TGTGCCAGCTCCCCCTCGGGGGGGGTTTTTCGGCCCCAGCATTTT. Translating gives CASSPSGGVFRPQHF.

The rearrangement uses TRBV6-1 and TRBJ1-1, with D hard to call. This CDR3 comprises 11 residues. Germline V CDR1 and CDR2: MNHNS, SASEGT. The CDR3 bases are TGTGCTTTGCGAAGTACCACTGAAGCTTTCTTT. Amino acid sequence: CALRSTTEAFF.

The CDR3 nucleotides are TGTGCCAGCAGCCTAGGGGCTGCGGGAGGAGCGGTTTACACCTTC. This encodes CASSLGAAGGAVYTF. The rearrangement uses TRBV5-5 and TRBJ1-2; D possibly corresponds to TRBD1 (5 bases). CDR3 length: 15 amino acids. Germline V lookup: CDR1 SGHKS, CDR2 YYEKEE (reference sequence). V lost 4 bases to trimming and J lost 11 bases, with 24 bases between them.

V usage is TRBV29-1 and J usage is TRBJ1-2; tentatively, D is TRBD1 (6 bases). V lost 4 bases to trimming and J lost 6 bases, with 9 bases between them. This CDR3 has 11 residues. Germline assignment: CDR1 SQVTM and CDR2 ANQGSEA. Here the CDR3 reads CSVAGTHGYTF. CDR3 DNA: TGCAGCGTTGCCGGGACACATGGCTACACCTTC.

This clone was counted once. V gene TRBV9 combines with J gene TRBJ1-2, with D maybe TRBD1 (5 bases). The CDR3 runs to 15 residues. CDR1 and CDR2 (germline): SGDLS, YYNGEE. V was shortened by 0 bases and J by 3 bases, with 12 bases between the two germline ends. Here the CDR3 DNA reads TGTGCCAGCAGCGTAGCGGGAGGGGAGCACTATGGCTACACCTTC. Encoded protein: CASSVAGGEHYGYTF.

This sequence joins TRBV18 and TRBJ2-2; possible D gene TRBD2, 5 bases. CDR1 is KGHSH, CDR2 LQKENI, per germline. The CDR3 totals 15 residues. Trimming removed 6 bases at V and 6 bases at J, with 17 bases between. CDR3 nucleotides: TGTGCCAGCTCTCCCCTAGAGGGCTTTGCCGGGGAGCTGTTTTTT. It is translated as CASSPLEGFAGELFF.

V gene TRBV3-1 (or the pseudogene TRBV3-2) combines with J gene TRBJ1-1, with D unclear. The CDR3 loop spans 16 amino acids. CDR1 and CDR2 (germline): LGHDT, YNNKEL (reference sequence). The V and J ends lost 4 bases and 4 bases respectively, with 19 bases between them. The CDR3 nucleotides are TGTGCCAGCAGCCCCCCGGGTTCCCGGCGGGGCACTGAAGCTTTCTTT. Translating it yields CASSPPGSRRGTEAFF.

The rearrangement joins TRBV27 to TRBJ1-1; D call uncertain. The V end was cut by 5 bases, the J end by 3 bases, with 10 bases between. CDR1 is MNHEY and CDR2 is SMNVEV in the germline V gene (reference sequence). The CDR3 sequence is 13 residues long. The CDR3 nucleotides read TGTGCCAGCAGTCCCCTGTTCGACACTGAAGCTTTCTTT. This gives the protein CASSPLFDTEAFF.

This clone has just one count. This chain uses TRBV3-1 (or the pseudogene TRBV3-2) with TRBJ1-6, with D perhaps matching TRBD1 (6 bases). The CDR3 contains 15 residues. The germline V and J ends were trimmed by 5 bases and 10 bases, with 18 bases remaining between them. Germline-derived CDR1 and CDR2 are LGHDT and YNNKEL (reference sequence). Written as DNA, the CDR3 is TGTGCCAGCAGCGAAAACAGGGAAAACATATCACCCCTCCACTTT. Amino acid sequence: CASSENRENISPLHF.

CDR3: CASSTRRTGPNYGYTF. The CDR3, as DNA: TGTGCCAGTAGTACCCGGAGGACAGGGCCTAACTATGGCTACACCTTC. The V gene is TRBV19, the J gene TRBJ1-2; 8 bases align to TRBD1. Trimming at V came to 4 bases and at J to 0 bases, leaving 7 bases not matched to a gene. The CDR3 extends over 16 amino acids. The germline CDR1 and CDR2 sequences are LNHDA and SQIVND (reference sequence).

The rearrangement links TRBV6-8 to TRBJ1-6; 10 positions agree with TRBD1. Trimming cost V 7 bases and J 8 bases; bases outside gene matches: 26. The length of the CDR3 is 21 residues. CDR1 is MNHGY, CDR2 SAAAGT, per germline. The CDR3 DNA sequence: TGTGCCAGCACCAGTTTCCAGCAGACAGGGGGCAGGGTTTGTCTCGATTCACCCCTCCACTTT. Protein product: CASTSFQQTGGRVCLDSPLHF.

V is TRBV2 and J is TRBJ2-2; D is ambiguous. V was pared by 4 bases and J by 3 bases, with 9 bases between. CDR1 is SNHLY and CDR2 is FYNNEI in the germline V gene. This CDR3 comprises 14 residues. CDR3 DNA sequence: TGTGCCAGCAGTGCTTCACGGGACACCGGGGAGCTGTTTTTT. This translates into CASSASRDTGELFF.

As regards this clone: This same CDR3 is encoded by further DNA sequences in the sample. The chain employs TRBV18 and TRBJ1-5, with D possibly matching TRBD1 (5 bases). Per germline, CDR1 KGHSH and CDR2 LQKENI. Trimming stripped 3 bases from V and 5 bases from J, with 8 bases between. The CDR3 has 13 residues. The CDR3: CASSPRDDQPQHF. DNA of the CDR3: TGTGCCAGCTCACCGCGGGACGATCAGCCCCAGCATTTT.

The chain combines TRBV6-4 with TRBJ1-1, with TRBD1 identical over 7 bases. V shed 4 bases, J shed 5 bases, and the junction held 13 bases outside the gene matches. The CDR3 loop spans 16 amino acids. Germline loops: CDR1 MRHNA, CDR2 SNTAGT. The CDR3 coding sequence is TGTGCCAGCAGTGCCAGGGGGTCCGGGGTAAGGACTGAAGCTTTCTTT. This translates into CASSARGSGVRTEAFF.

The gene calls are TRBV2 and TRBJ2-2, with D perhaps TRBD2 (5 bases). There are 15 residues in the CDR3. Germline V CDR1 and CDR2: SNHLY, FYNNEI. With 4 bases removed from V and 3 bases from J, the gap between germline ends came to 12 bases. The CDR3, as DNA: TGTGCCAGCAGTGGGGCAATGGGAGACACCGGGGAGCTGTTTTTT. Protein: CASSGAMGDTGELFF.

The chain joins TRBV7-8 to TRBJ1-1, with D unclear. Trimming stripped 0 bases from V and 1 base from J, with 6 bases between. The CDR3 sequence is 14 residues long. Germline V gene lookup returns CDR1 SGHVS and CDR2 FQNEAQ. The CDR3 sequence is CASSLAPGNTEAFF. The DNA for the CDR3 is TGTGCCAGCAGCTTAGCGCCGGGGAACACTGAAGCTTTCTTT.

This clone was counted only a few times. V is TRBV19 and J is TRBJ2-5; TRBD1 aligns across 9 bases. The trim removed 5 bases at V and 4 bases at J, leaving 5 bases unmatched. Germline CDR1 reads LNHDA; CDR2 reads SQIVND (reference sequence). The CDR3 is made up of 14 amino acids. The DNA for the CDR3 is TGTGCCAGTAGTGGGCCGGGACAGGGAGAGACCCAGTACTTC. This encodes CASSGPGQGETQYF.

The rearrangement uses TRBV7-2 and TRBJ2-2; a possible D gene is TRBD1 (5 bases). Germline lookup yields CDR1 SGHTA and CDR2 FQGNSA. Trimming took 6 bases from V and 4 from J, leaving 21 bases between them. The CDR3 is made up of 17 amino acids. CDR3 DNA sequence: TGTGCCAGCAGATCAGGACGATTTGGGGCGAGCACCGGGGAGCTGTTTTTT. It encodes CASRSGRFGASTGELFF.

The chain carries TRBV6-5 and TRBJ1-2, with 8 bases matching TRBD1. The CDR3 covers 15 residues. Germline CDR1 reads MNHEY; CDR2 reads SVGAGI. Trimming took 0 bases from V and 8 from J; bases not matched to a gene: 8. The CDR3 DNA sequence: TGTGCCAGCAGTTACTCCGCAGGGGGCGTTGGCGGCTACACCTTC. Encoded protein: CASSYSAGGVGGYTF.

This sequence joins TRBV27 and TRBJ1-4; D gene ambiguous. Trimming removed 2 bases from V and 6 bases from J, with 10 bases in between. Per the germline V gene, CDR1 is MNHEY and CDR2 is SMNVEV (reference sequence). The CDR3 covers 14 residues. In DNA, the CDR3 is TGTGCCAGCAGTTTAGCGTTTACTGATGAAAAACTGTTTTTT. Its translation: CASSLAFTDEKLFF.